Below are 31 T cell receptor beta chains sequenced from a single sample in a study of radiation and T cells in renal cell carcinoma. The time point is: baseline pretreatment blood. Treatment given: 15 Gy SBRT to primary tumor, nephrectomy 4 weeks later. Data came from immunoSEQ multiplex PCR; TCRdb stores just in-frame clones and leaves some out. The sample has roughly 150,000 clones, 88% seen once. The sample was blood, taken from a patient whose treatment included radiotherapy and nephrectomy. The receptor set was obtained from a woman in her 70s with renal cell carcinoma.

V gene TRBV7-2 combines with J gene TRBJ2-5, with D possibly TRBD2 on 6 matching bases. Trimming stripped 3 bases from V and 2 bases from J, with 13 bases between. The CDR3 runs to 15 residues. Germline CDR1 is SGHTA and CDR2 is FQGNSA. Here the CDR3 reads CASSLDLAVQETQYF. CDR3 DNA sequence: TGTGCCAGCAGCTTGGATTTAGCGGTACAAGAGACCCAGTACTTC.

The CDR3 DNA reads as TGTGCCAGCAGCTGGCCACGTCGGACAGGGAACTACGAGCAGTACTTC. Its translation is CASSWPRRTGNYEQYF. The V call is TRBV7-2, the J call TRBJ2-7; 8 nucleotides match TRBD1. Germline CDR1 and CDR2: SGHTA and FQGNSA. This CDR3 spans 16 amino acids. J lost 3 bases, V lost 4 bases, and 11 bases had no gene match.

The V call is TRBV30, the J call TRBJ1-5; 8 bases are shared with TRBD1. From germline, CDR1 is GTSNPN and CDR2 SVGIG (reference sequence). CDR3 size: 15 residues. Trimming cost V 2 bases and J 6 bases; bases outside gene matches: 9. CDR3 nucleotide sequence: TGTGCCTGGAGTCCCAGGGGGCTCCCGGGTCAGCCCCAGCATTTT. It is translated as CAWSPRGLPGQPQHF.

J is TRBJ2-4 and V is TRBV6-5; no clear D gene. Germline V gene lookup returns CDR1 MNHEY and CDR2 SVGAGI. V shed 5 bases and J shed 0 bases, with 8 bases lying between them. This CDR3 is 14 amino acids long. As DNA, the CDR3 is TGTGCCAGCAGTAGCCATCTAGCCAAAAACATTCAGTACTTC. Protein sequence: CASSSHLAKNIQYF.

The V call is TRBV2, the J call TRBJ1-2; maybe TRBD1 (6 bases). The germline V gene has CDR1 SNHLY and CDR2 FYNNEI. The CDR3 runs 15 residues. Trimming removed 1 base from V and 4 bases from J, with 13 bases in between. The CDR3 here is CASSEGQRGAYGYTF. For the CDR3, the DNA is TGTGCCAGCAGTGAAGGCCAAAGGGGGGCCTATGGCTACACCTTC. Full variable domain (remainder filled in from reference TRBV2 and TRBJ1-2): EPEVTQTPSHQVTQMGQEVILRCVPISNHLYFYWYRQILGQKVEFLVSFYNNEISEKSEIFDDQFSVERPDGSNFTLKIRSTKLEDSAMYFCASSEGQRGAYGYTFGSGTRLTVV.

The chain carries TRBV4-1 and TRBJ1-1; D unclear. Per the germline V gene, CDR1 is MGHRA and CDR2 is YSYEKL. V lost 1 base and J 13 bases, leaving 13 bases between the germline ends. The CDR3 loop spans 12 amino acids. CDR3 nucleotide sequence: TGCGCCAGCAGCCAAGTCCCGGGAGAGGGTTTCTTT. Protein: CASSQVPGEGFF.

This chain links TRBV5-6 with TRBJ1-5, with no clear D. The V end lost 4 bases, the J end lost 0 bases, and 5 bases lay between the germline ends. The germline V gene encodes CDR1 SGHDT and CDR2 YYEEEE. CDR3 size: 13 residues. The CDR3 DNA follows: TGTGCCAGCAGCACTTATAGCAATCAGCCCCAGCATTTT. Residues: CASSTYSNQPQHF. Together with reference TRBV5-6 and TRBJ1-5, the CDR3 gives the full variable domain: DAGVTQSPTHLIKTRGQQVTLRCSPKSGHDTVSWYQQALGQGPQFIFQYYEEEERQRGNFPDRFSGHQFPNYSSELNVNALLLGDSALYLCASSTYSNQPQHFGDGTRLSIL.

The chain is built from TRBV6-1 and TRBJ1-1, with a tentative D call TRBD1 (5 bases). The CDR3 extends over 17 amino acids. Trimming removed 4 bases from V and 3 bases from J, with 21 bases in between. Germline CDR1 MNHNS, CDR2 SASEGT. The CDR3 protein is CASSAGAGLRVDTEAFF. The CDR3, as DNA: TGTGCCAGCAGTGCTGGGGCGGGGCTTCGTGTTGACACTGAAGCTTTCTTT.

The chain combines TRBV5-1 with TRBJ2-5; 7 bases fit TRBD1. Germline V lookup: CDR1 SGHRS, CDR2 YFSETQ. The ends lost 2 bases at V and 4 bases at J; junction bases unmatched: 2. The CDR3 consists of 13 residues. CDR3 sequence reads: CASSFSGGETQYF. CDR3 nucleotide sequence: TGCGCCAGCAGCTTCTCAGGGGGAGAGACCCAGTACTTC.

The chain recombines TRBV27 with TRBJ1-2, with 7 bases fitting TRBD1. CDR3 size: 13 residues. Germline V lookup: CDR1 MNHEY, CDR2 SMNVEV (reference sequence). J lost 6 bases, V lost 5 bases, and 6 bases had no gene match. The CDR3 sequence is CASSPTGWDGYTF. The CDR3 DNA reads as TGTGCCAGCAGTCCGACAGGGTGGGATGGCTACACCTTC.

The chain has TRBV27 and TRBJ1-5; D perhaps matches TRBD1 (5 bases). Germline V CDR1 and CDR2: MNHEY, SMNVEV (reference sequence). The V end was cut by 4 bases, the J end by 3 bases, with 19 bases between. The CDR3 extends over 17 amino acids. The CDR3 sequence is CASSSRRGVGNNQPQHF. The CDR3 DNA follows: TGTGCCAGCAGTTCCCGCCGAGGGGTCGGAAACAATCAGCCCCAGCATTTT.

J is TRBJ1-1 and V is TRBV7-2; maybe TRBD1 (6 bases). The V gene's germline CDR1 is SGHTA and CDR2 FQGNSA. Trimming cost V 2 bases and J 8 bases, with 15 bases left between them. This CDR3 has 14 residues. CDR3: CASSLMVTGNEAFF. The DNA for the CDR3 is TGTGCCAGCAGCTTAATGGTGACAGGAAACGAAGCTTTCTTT.

V is TRBV9 and J is TRBJ2-1; D is undetermined. CDR3 length: 15 residues. V lost 0 bases to trimming and J lost 0 bases, with 7 bases between them. Germline V gene data show CDR1 as SGDLS and CDR2 as YYNGEE. The CDR3: CASSVASASYNEQFF. CDR3 DNA sequence: TGTGCCAGCAGCGTAGCCAGCGCCTCCTACAATGAGCAGTTCTTC.

The CDR3 DNA sequence: TGCGCCAGCAGTCAAGGAGTCGGTCGGACTTGTTCACCCCTCCACTTT. Translated, it gives CASSQGVGRTCSPLHF. V and J are TRBV23-1 and TRBJ1-6; D is unresolved. TRBV23-1 has ORF status, its function being uncertain. There are 16 residues in the CDR3. Trimming shortened V by 2 bases and J by 9 bases, and 17 bases separated the two germline ends.

The chain has TRBV5-1 and TRBJ1-1, with D tentatively TRBD1 (5 bases). V was pared by 1 base and J by 1 base, with 11 bases between. The CDR3 is 15 residues long. CDR1 is SGHRS, CDR2 YFSETQ, per germline. The CDR3 DNA is TGCGCCAGCAGCTTGCGAACAGGTCAGAACACTGAAGCTTTCTTT. Translated, it gives CASSLRTGQNTEAFF.

This CDR3 is CASSRGGVTGELFF. The DNA for the CDR3 is TGTGCCAGCTCACGAGGGGGAGTCACCGGGGAGCTGTTTTTT. The chain combines TRBV18 with TRBJ2-2; a possible D gene is TRBD1 (6 bases). The CDR3 runs 14 residues. V was shortened by 4 bases and J by 4 bases, with 10 bases between the two germline ends. Germline lookup yields CDR1 KGHSH and CDR2 LQKENI.

V is TRBV4-3 and J is TRBJ2-6, with 15 bases fitting TRBD2. The CDR3 extends over 19 amino acids. Trimming took 3 bases from V and 5 from J; bases not matched to a gene: 8. Germline V lookup: CDR1 LGHNA, CDR2 YSLEER. The CDR3 is CASSHVPGLAGGRANVLTF. CDR3 nucleotide sequence: TGCGCCAGCAGCCATGTACCGGGACTAGCGGGGGGCAGGGCCAACGTCCTGACTTTC.

The chain couples TRBV27 to TRBJ1-3; 8 positions agree with TRBD1. V lost 5 bases and J lost 4; bases outside the gene matches: 4. Germline V CDR1 and CDR2: MNHEY, SMNVEV (reference sequence). CDR3 length equals 14 residues. The CDR3 here is CASSRTGIGNTIYF. As DNA, the CDR3 is TGTGCCAGCAGTCGGACAGGGATCGGAAACACCATATATTTT.

This clone was counted only a few times. The CDR3 DNA is TGTGCCTGGGACAGGGACGATCAGCCCCAGCATTTT. It encodes CAWDRDDQPQHF. The V and J genes are TRBV30 and TRBJ1-5; 7 bases map to TRBD1. The junction had 3 bases not matched to a gene; V was cut back by 5 bases and J by 5 bases. Germline V gene sequence: CDR1 GTSNPN, CDR2 SVGIG (reference sequence). The CDR3 loop spans 12 amino acids. Drawing the rest from reference TRBV30 and TRBJ1-5, the complete variable domain is SQTIHQWPATLVQPVGSPLSLECTVEGTSNPNLYWYRQAAGRGLQLLFYSVGIGQISSEVPQNLSASRPQDRQFILSSKKLLLSDSGFYLCAWDRDDQPQHFGDGTRLSIL.

The chain links TRBV19 to TRBJ1-5; 9 bases are a match to TRBD1. The germline V gene has CDR1 LNHDA and CDR2 SQIVND (reference sequence). With 4 bases clipped from V and 4 bases from J, the junction kept 2 bases outside the gene matches. The CDR3 runs 14 residues. The CDR3 nucleotides read TGTGCCAGTAGTACCGGGACAGGGAATCAGCCCCAGCATTTT. It translates to CASSTGTGNQPQHF.

The chain couples TRBV5-5 to TRBJ2-1, with D maybe TRBD1 (5 bases). The V gene lost 4 bases and the J gene lost 11 bases, with 16 bases spanning the gap. Germline V lookup: CDR1 SGHKS, CDR2 YYEKEE (reference sequence). The CDR3 loop spans 13 amino acids. The CDR3 spells CASSPRGRSQQFF. In nucleotides, the CDR3 is TGTGCCAGCAGCCCAAGGGGTCGGAGTCAGCAGTTCTTC.

CDR3 residues: CASSPGHQETQYF. The CDR3 coding sequence is TGTGCCAGTAGCCCGGGACACCAAGAGACCCAGTACTTC. This sequence joins TRBV19 and TRBJ2-5; perhaps D is TRBD1 or TRBD2 (5 bases each). V was cut by 6 bases and J by 0 bases, with 8 bases left in between. CDR3 length: 13 residues. Germline assignment: CDR1 LNHDA and CDR2 SQIVND (reference sequence). The full variable domain, its missing parts supplied by reference TRBV19 and TRBJ2-5, is DGGITQSPKYLFRKEGQNVTLSCEQNLNHDAMYWYRQDPGQGLRLIYYSQIVNDFQKGDIAEGYSVSREKKESFPLTVTSAQKNPTAFYLCASSPGHQETQYFGPGTRLLVL.

This clone was counted once. The J gene is TRBJ2-2, the V gene TRBV30; D assignment may be TRBD1 or TRBD2 (5 bases each). Germline CDR1 reads GTSNPN; CDR2 reads SVGIG (reference sequence). The CDR3 loop spans 15 amino acids. The V and J ends lost 4 bases and 1 base respectively, with 13 bases between them. The chain's CDR3 is CAWTPGPVNTGELFF. DNA for the CDR3: TGTGCCTGGACCCCGGGACCCGTGAACACCGGGGAGCTGTTTTTT.

The chain couples TRBV30 to TRBJ2-2, with a possible D match to TRBD2 (6 bases). CDR3 length equals 13 residues. V shed 0 bases and J shed 6 bases, with 8 bases lying between them. Germline CDR1 is GTSNPN and CDR2 is SVGIG (reference sequence). The CDR3, as DNA: TGTGCCTGGAGTGTAGGGAGGTCCGGGGAGCTGTTTTTT. The encoded protein is CAWSVGRSGELFF. Filled out from reference TRBV30 and TRBJ2-2, the complete variable domain reads SQTIHQWPATLVQPVGSPLSLECTVEGTSNPNLYWYRQAAGRGLQLLFYSVGIGQISSEVPQNLSASRPQDRQFILSSKKLLLSDSGFYLCAWSVGRSGELFFGEGSRLTVL.

This clone appeared once. The chain recombines TRBV4-3 with TRBJ2-3; D possibly corresponds to TRBD2 (5 bases). CDR1 is LGHNA and CDR2 is YSLEER in the germline V gene. V was clipped by 0 bases and J by 2 bases, with 15 bases between them. This CDR3 contains 17 residues. DNA of the CDR3: TGCGCCAGCAGCCAAGATGGGAGAGGGTCCTCCACAGATACGCAGTATTTT. It codes for CASSQDGRGSSTDTQYF.

This clone came up once. The rearrangement joins TRBV5-7 to TRBJ2-5; D is unclear. TRBV5-7 is annotated as an ORF whose role is uncertain. The V end was cut by 0 bases, the J end by 3 bases, with 6 bases between. The CDR3 totals 13 residues. For the CDR3, the DNA is TGTGCCAGCAGCTTGGCAGGAAAAGAGACCCAGTACTTC. Residues: CASSLAGKETQYF.

This chain connects TRBV11-3 to TRBJ2-1; 12 nucleotides agree with TRBD2. Germline lookup yields CDR1 SGHNT and CDR2 YENEEA. J gave up 10 bases and V 5 bases, and 3 bases lay outside the gene matches. This CDR3 is built from 13 residues. The CDR3, as DNA: TGTGCCAGCAGCCCTGGGACTAGCGGGGAGCAGTTCTTC. It encodes CASSPGTSGEQFF.

This sequence joins TRBV5-8 and TRBJ2-5; weak D call: TRBD1 (5 bases). V was trimmed by 3 bases and J by 5 bases, leaving 20 bases between them. The CDR3 loop spans 16 amino acids. Germline CDR1 reads SGHTS; CDR2 reads YDEGEE. CDR3 protein: CASSSQGITRGETQYF. Here the CDR3 DNA reads TGTGCCAGCAGCTCTCAGGGAATTACCCGTGGGGAGACCCAGTACTTC.

The chain carries TRBV30 and TRBJ2-7; 11 positions agree with TRBD2. Trimming removed 3 bases from V and 3 bases from J; junction bases left unmatched: 4. The CDR3 extends over 14 amino acids. Germline V gene data show CDR1 as GTSNPN and CDR2 as SVGIG (reference sequence). The CDR3 is CAWRTSGGFYEQYF. CDR3 sequence (DNA): TGTGCCTGGAGAACTAGCGGGGGTTTCTACGAGCAGTACTTC.

The J gene is TRBJ2-1, the V gene TRBV5-6, with D possibly being TRBD2 (6 bases). CDR1 SGHDT and CDR2 YYEEEE come from the germline V gene. The CDR3 is 13 amino acids. V lost 6 bases and J lost 5, with 12 bases in between. The CDR3 DNA follows: TGTGCCAGCACGCCTTGGGGGGACAATGAGCAGTTCTTC. Protein product: CASTPWGDNEQFF.

This sequence joins TRBV5-4 and TRBJ1-1; 10 bases match TRBD1. Looked up from germline, CDR1 is SGHNT and CDR2 is YYREEE (reference sequence). The ends lost 4 bases at V and 11 bases at J; junction bases unmatched: 8. The CDR3 totals 13 residues. The CDR3 DNA sequence: TGTGCCAGCAGCCGTGGGACAGGGGAAATGGCTTTCTTT. This sequence encodes CASSRGTGEMAFF.